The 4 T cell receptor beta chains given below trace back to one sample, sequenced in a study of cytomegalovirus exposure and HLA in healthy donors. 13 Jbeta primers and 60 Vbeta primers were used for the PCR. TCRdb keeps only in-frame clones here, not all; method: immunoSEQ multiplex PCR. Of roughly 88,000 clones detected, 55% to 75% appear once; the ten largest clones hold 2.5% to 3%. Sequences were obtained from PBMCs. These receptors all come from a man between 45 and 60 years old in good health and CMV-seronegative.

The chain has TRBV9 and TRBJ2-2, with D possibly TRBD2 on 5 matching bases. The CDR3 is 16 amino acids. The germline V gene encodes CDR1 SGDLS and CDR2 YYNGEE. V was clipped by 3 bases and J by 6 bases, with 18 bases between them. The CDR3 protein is CASSDPSGGVAGELFF. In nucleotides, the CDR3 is TGTGCCAGCAGCGACCCTTCCGGAGGAGTCGCCGGGGAGCTGTTTTTT.

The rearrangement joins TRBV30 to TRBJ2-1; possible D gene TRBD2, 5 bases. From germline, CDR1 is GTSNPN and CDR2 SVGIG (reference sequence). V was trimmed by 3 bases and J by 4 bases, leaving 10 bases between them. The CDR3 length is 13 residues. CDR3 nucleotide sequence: TGTGCCTGGAGGGTCCGCGGGTACAATGAGCAGTTCTTC. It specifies CAWRVRGYNEQFF.

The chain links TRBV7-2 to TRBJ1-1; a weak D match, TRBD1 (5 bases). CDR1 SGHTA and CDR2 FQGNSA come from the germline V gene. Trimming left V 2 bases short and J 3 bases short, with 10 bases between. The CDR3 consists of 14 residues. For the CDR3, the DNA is TGTGCCAGCAGCTTATACGGGGGGGACACTGAAGCTTTCTTT. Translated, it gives CASSLYGGDTEAFF.

In nucleotides, the CDR3 is TGCAGCGGGGGAGGGGGATCGGGGACTGAAGCTTTCTTT. Protein sequence: CSGGGGSGTEAFF. The V call is TRBV29-1, the J call TRBJ1-1; a possible D gene is TRBD1 (6 bases). The germline gives CDR1 SQVTM, CDR2 ANQGSEA. This CDR3 spans 13 amino acids. Trimming cost V 7 bases and J 5 bases, with 17 bases left between them.